These 17 T cell receptor beta chains came from one sample sequenced in a study of T cells expressing NK-cell markers. Each CDR3 protein gets one entry in TCRdb, which reprocessed the 5' RACE reads and gives no DNA. The listing records around 550,000 distinct CDR3 sequences. Source material: blood T cells: a sorted CD56 or NKG2C T cell subset, CD4+ or CD8+ T cells, or bulk PBMC T cells (not recorded which). Receptors originate from a man in his late teens or twenties in good health.

J is TRBJ2-7 and V is TRBV7-3; TCRdb names TRBD2, which stays unverified in the absence of DNA. The CDR3 runs 14 residues. Germline V lookup: CDR1 SGHTA, CDR2 FQGTGA. Here the CDR3 reads CASSVYPGLYEQYF.

This chain links TRBV6-1 with TRBJ2-1; no DNA is available, so the TRBD2 call from TCRdb remains unchecked. Germline V gene sequence: CDR1 MNHNS, CDR2 SASEGT. This CDR3 has 15 amino acids. CDR3 region: CASRDTSGGYNEQFF.

The chain uses TRBV12-3 or TRBV12-4 and TRBJ2-5; there is no DNA to check the TCRdb D call of TRBD1. The CDR3 has 15 amino acids. The CDR3 protein is CASTWDLNPTETQYF.

The chain is built from TRBV7-7 and TRBJ2-1; the D call from TCRdb, TRBD1, cannot be confirmed without DNA. CDR1 is SSHAT, CDR2 FNYEAQ, per germline (reference sequence). The CDR3 spans 14 residues. The CDR3 loop reads CASSSNLGGNEQFF.

The chain couples TRBV28 to TRBJ2-3; the D call of TRBD1 rests on TCRdb alone, since no DNA is present to check it. The CDR3 length is 13 residues. CDR1 MDHEN and CDR2 SYDVKM come from the germline V gene. The CDR3 reads CAIARGGTDTQYF. Drawing the rest from reference TRBV28 and TRBJ2-3, the complete variable domain is DVKVTQSSRYLVKRTGEKVFLECVQDMDHENMFWYRQDPGLGLRLIYFSYDVKMKEKGDIPEGYSVSREKKERFSLILESASTNQTSMYLCAIARGGTDTQYFGPGTRLTVL.

V gene TRBV5-1 combines with J gene TRBJ2-2. This CDR3 is 14 amino acids long. Looked up from germline, CDR1 is SGHRS and CDR2 is YFSETQ. The CDR3 here is CASSLEGNTGELFF.

The gene calls are TRBV20-1 and TRBJ2-1. This CDR3 comprises 16 residues. Germline CDR1 reads DFQATT; CDR2 reads SNEGSKA (reference sequence). The CDR3 protein is CSARNLAGISYNEQFF.

The chain combines TRBV12-3 or TRBV12-4 with TRBJ2-1; TCRdb's assignment of TRBD1 cannot be checked, as there is no DNA. The CDR3 runs 15 residues. The CDR3 loop reads CASRNRQGNRNEQFF.

The chain's CDR3 is CASSQEGVYGYTF. The chain is built from TRBV4-3 and TRBJ1-2. The CDR3 runs to 13 residues. Per germline, CDR1 LGHNA and CDR2 YSLEER.

The chain links TRBV28 to TRBJ2-1; the D gene TCRdb calls, TRBD1, cannot be checked with no DNA. The CDR3 contains 17 residues. The V gene's germline CDR1 is MDHEN and CDR2 SYDVKM. The CDR3 here is CASSLGRTGVAYNEQFF.

This chain links TRBV9 with TRBJ1-5; TCRdb's D gene call, TRBD1, goes unchecked for lack of DNA. Germline V gene data show CDR1 as SGDLS and CDR2 as YYNGEE. The CDR3 contains 14 residues. The CDR3 reads CASSVGQGDQPQHF.

The V call is TRBV5-5, the J call TRBJ1-5. This CDR3 has 14 residues. Germline CDR1 and CDR2: SGHKS and YYEKEE (reference sequence). The CDR3 sequence: CASSWGNVGSAQHF.

The genes are TRBV6-5 and TRBJ2-3; TCRdb's D gene call, TRBD2, goes unchecked for lack of DNA. This CDR3 has 19 amino acids. The germline V gene encodes CDR1 MNHEY and CDR2 SVGAGI. CDR3 region: CASSYSKSPVLTSTDTQYF.

The chain is built from TRBV20-1 and TRBJ2-3. This CDR3 contains 14 residues. Germline V CDR1 and CDR2: DFQATT, SNEGSKA (reference sequence). The CDR3 reads CSARGRRITDTQYF.

The chain employs TRBV27 and TRBJ2-5; the TRBD2 assignment by TCRdb is unverifiable without DNA. Germline assignment: CDR1 MNHEY and CDR2 SMNVEV (reference sequence). The CDR3 extends over 17 amino acids. The CDR3 protein is CASSFLAGGVIQETQYF.

The gene calls are TRBV3-1 and TRBJ1-4; TCRdb indicates TRBD1, and absent DNA this call remains unverified. The CDR3 extends over 14 amino acids. CDR1 and CDR2 from the germline V gene are LGHDT and YNNKEL (reference sequence). CDR3 residues: CASRRTGAEEKLFF. Full variable domain (rest looked up from reference TRBV3-1 and TRBJ1-4): DTAVSQTPKYLVTQMGNDKSIKCEQNLGHDTMYWYKQDSKKFLKIMFSYNNKELIINETVPNRFSPKSPDKAHLNLHINSLELGDSAVYFCASRRTGAEEKLFFGSGTQLSVL.

This sequence joins TRBV20-1 and TRBJ2-3; with no DNA, the TCRdb D assignment of TRBD2 cannot be verified. The CDR3 totals 15 residues. Germline assignment: CDR1 DFQATT and CDR2 SNEGSKA (reference sequence). CDR3 sequence reads: CSASNAGESTDTQYF.